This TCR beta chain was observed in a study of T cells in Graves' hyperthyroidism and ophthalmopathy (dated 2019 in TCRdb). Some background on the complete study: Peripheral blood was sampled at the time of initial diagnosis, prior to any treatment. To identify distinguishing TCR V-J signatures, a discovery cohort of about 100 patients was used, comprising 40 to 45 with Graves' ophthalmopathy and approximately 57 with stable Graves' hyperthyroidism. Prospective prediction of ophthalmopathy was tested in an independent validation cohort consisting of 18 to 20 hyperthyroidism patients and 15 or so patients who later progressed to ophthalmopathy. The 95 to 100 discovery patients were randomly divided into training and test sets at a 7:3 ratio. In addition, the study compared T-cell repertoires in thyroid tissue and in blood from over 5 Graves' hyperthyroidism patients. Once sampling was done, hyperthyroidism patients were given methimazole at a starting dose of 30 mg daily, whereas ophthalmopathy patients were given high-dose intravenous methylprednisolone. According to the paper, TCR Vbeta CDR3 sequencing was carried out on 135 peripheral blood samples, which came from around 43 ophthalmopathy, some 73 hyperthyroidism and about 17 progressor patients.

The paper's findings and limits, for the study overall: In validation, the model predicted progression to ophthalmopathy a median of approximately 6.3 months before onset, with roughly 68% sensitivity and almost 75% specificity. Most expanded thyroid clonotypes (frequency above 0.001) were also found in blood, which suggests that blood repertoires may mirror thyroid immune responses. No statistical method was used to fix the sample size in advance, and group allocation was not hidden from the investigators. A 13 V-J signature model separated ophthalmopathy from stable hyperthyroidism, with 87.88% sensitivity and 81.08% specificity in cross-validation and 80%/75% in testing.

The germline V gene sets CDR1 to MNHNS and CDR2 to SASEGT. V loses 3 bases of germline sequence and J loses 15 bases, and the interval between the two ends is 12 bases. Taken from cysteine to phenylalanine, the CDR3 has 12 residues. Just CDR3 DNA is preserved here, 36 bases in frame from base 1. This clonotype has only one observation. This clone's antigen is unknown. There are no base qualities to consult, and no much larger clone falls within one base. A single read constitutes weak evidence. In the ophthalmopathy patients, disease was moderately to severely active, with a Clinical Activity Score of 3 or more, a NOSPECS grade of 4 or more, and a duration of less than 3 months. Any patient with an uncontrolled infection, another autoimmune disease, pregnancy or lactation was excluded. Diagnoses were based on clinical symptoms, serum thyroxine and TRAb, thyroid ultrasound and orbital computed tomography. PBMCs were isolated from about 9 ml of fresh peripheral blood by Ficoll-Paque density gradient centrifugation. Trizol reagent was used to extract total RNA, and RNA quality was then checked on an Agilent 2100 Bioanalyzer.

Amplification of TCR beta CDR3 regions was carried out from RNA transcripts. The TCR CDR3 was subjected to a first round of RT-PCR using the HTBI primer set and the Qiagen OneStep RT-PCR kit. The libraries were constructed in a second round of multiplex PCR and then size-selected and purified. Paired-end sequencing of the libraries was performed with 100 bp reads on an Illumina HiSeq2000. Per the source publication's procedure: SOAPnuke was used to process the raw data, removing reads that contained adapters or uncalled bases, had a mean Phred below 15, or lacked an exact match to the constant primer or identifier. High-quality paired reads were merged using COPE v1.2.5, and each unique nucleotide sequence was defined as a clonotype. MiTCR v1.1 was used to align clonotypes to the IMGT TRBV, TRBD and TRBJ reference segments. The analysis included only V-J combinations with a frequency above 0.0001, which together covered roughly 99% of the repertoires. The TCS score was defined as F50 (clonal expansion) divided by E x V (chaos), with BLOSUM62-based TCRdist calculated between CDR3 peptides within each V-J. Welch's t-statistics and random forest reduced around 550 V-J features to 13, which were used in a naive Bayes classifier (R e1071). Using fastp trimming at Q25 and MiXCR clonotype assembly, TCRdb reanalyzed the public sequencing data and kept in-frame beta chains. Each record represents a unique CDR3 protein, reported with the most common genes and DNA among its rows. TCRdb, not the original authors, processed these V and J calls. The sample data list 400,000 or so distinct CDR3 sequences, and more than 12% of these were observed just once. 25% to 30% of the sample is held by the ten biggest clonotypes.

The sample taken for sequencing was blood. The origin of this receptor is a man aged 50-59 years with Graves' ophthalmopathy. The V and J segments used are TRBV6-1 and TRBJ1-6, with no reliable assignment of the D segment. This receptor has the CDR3 CASSEHSFHLHF. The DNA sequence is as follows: TGTGCCAGCAGTGAGCACAGCTTTCACCTCCACTTT.